This T cell receptor beta chain was observed in a study of shared clonotypes between healthy human individuals. The wider study: A donor's plate count was three for CD4 naive and three for CD4 memory; CD8 naive had two and CD8 memory one. Broader study findings: The sole specimen, blood, was sampled, and tissue repertoires likely differ. Naive subsets generally exceeded memory subsets in estimated richness.

On this clone itself: Its specificity is not known.

The protocol was immunoSEQ multiplex PCR, while the TCRdb copy is restricted to in-frame clones and leaves out a portion. Of hundreds of thousands of clones in the sample, 74% are singletons; the top ten hold 1.5% to 2%. Specimen: memory CD4+ T cells sorted from blood. Regarding subset: CD45RA-negative fraction. The TCR originated in a woman aged 30 to 39 in good health.

For the CDR3, the DNA is TGTGCCAGCTCACGCCGGGTCTCTGGGGCCAACGTCCTGACTTTC. Translated: CASSRRVSGANVLTF. The chain uses TRBV18 and TRBJ2-6; D unclear. Germline V gene data show CDR1 as KGHSH and CDR2 as LQKENI. The CDR3 has 15 amino acids. The V end lost 4 bases, the J end lost 0 bases, and 7 bases lay between the germline ends. Complete variable domain (other parts from reference TRBV18 and TRBJ2-6): NAGVMQNPRHLVRRRGQEARLRCSPMKGHSHVYWYRQLPEEGLKFMVYLQKENIIDESGMPKERFSAEFPKEGPSILRIQQVVRGDSAAYFCASSRRVSGANVLTFGAGSRLTVL.